What follows describes a single TCR beta chain. Its antigen is not known. At one boundary the junction diverges from the germline segment, which might be a read error. These data come from a study of cytomegalovirus exposure and HLA in healthy donors. Study-level points and caveats: Within a later analysis, the majority of CMV-associated TCR beta chains appeared HLA-restricted. Prior analysis indicated that the majority of TCR beta V segments exhibited productivity approximately 87% or approximately 30% of the time. One variant, a missense change in DCLRE1C, was linked in a later analysis to TCR beta V- and J-gene trimming.

In the PCR, 60 Vbeta and 13 Jbeta primers were used. Produced via immunoSEQ multiplex PCR; TCRdb's table is partial and in-frame only. The profile covers about 64,000 clones, with more than 60% appearing a single time and 14% taken by the ten largest. Germline V gene lookup returns CDR1 ENHRY and CDR2 SYGVKD. The CDR3 has 15 residues. Healthy bone marrow donors formed the donor group. The sequenced sample consisted of PBMCs. V usage is TRBV10-3 and J usage is TRBJ2-7; possibly TRBD1 for D (6 bases). The receptor comes from a male donor in good health and CMV-seropositive. The CDR3 loop reads CAISEALQGPYEQCF. CDR3 nucleotides: TGTGCCATCAGTGAGGCTCTACAGGGCCCCTACGAGCAGTGCTTC.